The T cell receptor (beta chain) under discussion was sequenced for a study of T cells in Graves' hyperthyroidism and ophthalmopathy. TCR beta CDR3 regions were amplified from RNA. When the TCR CDR3 underwent first-round RT-PCR, the HTBI primer set was used. A single record per CDR3 protein comes from TCRdb applying MiXCR to the multiplex PCR reads. The sample includes fewer than 450,000 distinct CDR3 sequences, approximately 18% of them seen just once. The CDR3 contains 14 residues. V lost 1 base and J lost 7, with 13 bases in between. CDR1 and CDR2 (germline): SQVTM, ANQGSEA. The sample comprised blood. The gene calls are TRBV29-1 and TRBJ1-4; D is undetermined. The receptor was isolated from a woman younger than 45 with Graves' hyperthyroidism that later progressed to Graves' ophthalmopathy. The DNA of the CDR3 is TGCAGCGTTGAAGTTACCGGATTCGTTGAAAAACTGTTTTTT. Its translation: CSVEVTGFVEKLFF.